The TCR beta chain described here comes from a study of blood T cell repertoires in COVID-19. Study-level background: The United States, Italy and Spain were the sources of the acute and convalescent COVID-19 samples. The analysed material was cDNA or gDNA that came from T cells, B-cell-depleted T cells, or PBMCs.

As processed by the authors: Reference gene primer amplification in the assay estimated nucleated cell counts. Only in-frame clones appear in the TCRdb table, and some are missing; sequencing was by immunoSEQ multiplex PCR. V, J and clone size were drawn from that table, and D and trimming were deduced from the DNA. There are more than 70,000 clones in the sample; 65% to 90% occur only once, and roughly a sixth lies in the top ten. CDR3 length: 19 amino acids. The receptor was isolated from a woman aged 80 or over with acute or convalescent COVID-19. Specimen: peripheral blood. The J gene is TRBJ2-1, the V gene TRBV21-1; the table assigns TRBD2, which was not confirmed against the DNA. TRBV21-1 has pseudogene status. CDR3 nucleotides: TGTGCCAGCAGCAAAATGGACCCCGGAAGAGTAGCGCATTACAATGAGCAGTTCTTC. It yields the protein CASSKMDPGRVAHYNEQFF.